Shown below are 8 T cell receptor beta chains from a single sample sequenced in a study of Graves' ophthalmopathy and Graves' hyperthyroidism. RNA transcripts were the template, and TCR beta CDR3 regions were amplified from them. The first round was an RT-PCR with HTBI primers, and the second round was a multiplex PCR. Via MiXCR, TCRdb re-called the multiplex PCR reads, giving one row per CDR3 protein. The table has about 370,000 distinct CDR3 sequences, approximately 18% seen once. Sequencing was performed on peripheral blood. These receptors were taken from an adult woman with stable Graves' hyperthyroidism.

This clonotype was recorded many times. This sequence joins TRBV12-3 or TRBV12-4 and TRBJ1-2, with 7 bases lining up with TRBD1. Losses at the gene ends were 6 bases for V and 3 bases for J; bases not matched to a gene: 1. There are 12 residues in the CDR3. The CDR3 loop is CASRGTDYGYTF. CDR3 coding DNA: TGTGCCAGCAGAGGGACAGACTATGGCTACACCTTC.

This clonotype has a count of ten or more. The chain employs TRBV11-2 and TRBJ1-5; D unresolved. CDR1 is SGHAT and CDR2 is FQNNGV in the germline V gene. V lost 0 bases and J lost 6, with 6 bases in between. The CDR3 extends over 13 amino acids. CDR3 sequence reads: CASSLDLIQPQHF. The CDR3 DNA reads as TGTGCCAGCAGCTTAGATCTCATTCAGCCCCAGCATTTT.

This clonotype was seen at least ten times. In DNA, the CDR3 is TGTGCCAGCAACTTCAGGAGAATGAACACTGAAGCTTTCTTT. Its protein is CASNFRRMNTEAFF. This chain joins TRBV28 and TRBJ1-1; D unresolved. The CDR3 is 14 amino acids. CDR1 is MDHEN and CDR2 is SYDVKM in the germline V gene. The ends were cut back, 7 bases at V and 0 bases at J, with 12 bases in the middle.

The chain uses TRBV18 and TRBJ1-5; no firm D call. The CDR3 consists of 15 residues. Trimming took off 4 bases at V and 5 bases at J, with 15 bases between the two ends. CDR1 is KGHSH and CDR2 is LQKENI in the germline V gene. Here the CDR3 reads CASSQTTGRDQPQHF. The CDR3 DNA sequence: TGTGCCAGCTCACAAACCACGGGTAGGGATCAGCCCCAGCATTTT.

Many counts were recorded for this clonotype. The V and J genes are TRBV20-1 and TRBJ2-4; D perhaps matches TRBD1 (6 bases). Germline loops: CDR1 DFQATT, CDR2 SNEGSKA (reference sequence). This CDR3 has 14 amino acids. The ends were cut back, 1 base at V and 9 bases at J, with 16 bases in the middle. The CDR3 protein is CSARAPGRGTIQYF. The DNA of the CDR3 is TGCAGTGCTAGAGCCCCTGGCAGGGGTACCATTCAGTACTTC.

This clonotype was observed many times. This chain connects TRBV28 to TRBJ2-2; D call uncertain. The CDR3 sequence is 15 residues long. V lost 3 bases to trimming and J lost 5 bases, with 13 bases between them. Per the germline V gene, CDR1 is MDHEN and CDR2 is SYDVKM. In nucleotides, the CDR3 is TGTGCCAGCAGTTTCACCCTCGTCGGGACCGGGGAGCTGTTTTTT. Translation gives CASSFTLVGTGELFF.

This clonotype came up many times. A read error may be the cause here, since a much bigger clone is one base away. V is TRBV20-1 and J is TRBJ2-7, with D perhaps TRBD1 or TRBD2 (5 bases each). The CDR3 contains 13 residues. Germline CDR1 and CDR2: DFQATT and SNEGSKA (reference sequence). The V and J ends lost 4 bases and 0 bases respectively, with 10 bases between them. The CDR3 sequence is CSATEGTSYEQYF. The CDR3 region has the DNA TGCAGTGCTACCGAAGGGACCTCCTACGAGCAGTACTTC.

This chain connects TRBV6-1 to TRBJ1-2; TRBD1 might be the D (5 bases). The CDR3 runs to 16 residues. The V and J ends lost 7 bases and 4 bases respectively, with 22 bases between them. Germline V gene data show CDR1 as MNHNS and CDR2 as SASEGT. The CDR3 sequence is CASTHGTFASGYGYTF. The CDR3 DNA reads as TGTGCCAGCACCCACGGGACTTTCGCCTCTGGCTATGGCTACACCTTC.